Included here is one T cell receptor (beta chain) sequence, with context. Antigen unknown. Measured with immunoSEQ multiplex PCR; TCRdb has only the in-frame clones, and not every one. The table lists roughly 120,000 clones, 85% to 95% of them singletons. This specimen comes from a study of graft-versus-host responses after intestinal transplantation. Study background: Recipients were all induced with anti-thymocyte globulin, then given tacrolimus and steroids for about three years. The study's findings and limits: Patients who carried graft-donor T cell macrochimerism also had high graft-versus-host to host-versus-graft clonal ratios in their allografts. GvH clones were found in recipient marrow; some appeared first in ileum or blood.

CDR3 length equals 11 residues. Germline CDR1 reads DFQATT; CDR2 reads SNEGSKA (reference sequence). V lost 5 bases and J lost 8; bases outside the gene matches: 3. This sequence joins TRBV20-1 and TRBJ2-1, with 7 bases lining up with TRBD2. This specimen consisted of unstimulated CD8+ T cells sorted from spleen or lymph node cells, obtained before intestinal transplant. The TCR comes from a human donor who received an intestinal transplant. CDR3 sequence: CSAPRGDEQFF. CDR3 sequence (DNA): TGCAGTGCTCCACGGGGGGATGAGCAGTTCTTC.